Shown below are 16 T cell receptor beta chains from a single sample sequenced in a study of T cell responses to AZD1222 COVID-19 vaccine. The protocol was immunoSEQ multiplex PCR, while the TCRdb copy is restricted to in-frame clones and leaves out a portion. The sample lists approximately 110,000 clones, roughly 84% seen once, with approximately 1.2% in the top ten. Source: peripheral blood, taken on day 0 of AZD1222 vaccination. The receptors here all came from an adult in good health.

This chain uses TRBV7-6 with TRBJ2-1, with TRBD2 matching 7 bases. The CDR3 runs 15 residues. Trimming removed 1 base from V and 3 bases from J; junction bases left unmatched: 3. CDR1 is SGHVS, CDR2 FNYEAQ, per germline. Here the CDR3 DNA reads TGTGCCAGCAGCTTAGGGCGGGGGATCTACAATGAGCAGTTCTTC. Protein product: CASSLGRGIYNEQFF.

CDR3 residues: CASSQVGQGNNSPLHF. The CDR3 region has the DNA TGTGCCAGCAGCCAAGTGGGACAGGGAAATAATTCACCCCTCCACTTT. The chain uses TRBV3-1 (or the pseudogene TRBV3-2) and TRBJ1-6, with 9 bases that match TRBD1. The CDR3 totals 16 residues. The J segment lost 5 bases and the V segment lost 1 base, leaving 3 bases of the junction unmatched. Germline lookup yields CDR1 LGHDT and CDR2 YNNKEL (reference sequence).

V gene TRBV14 combines with J gene TRBJ2-1; 8 bases agree with TRBD2. V was clipped by 2 bases and J by 7 bases; unmatched bases: 10. The CDR3 runs 16 residues. CDR1 is SGHDN and CDR2 is FVKESK in the germline V gene. DNA for the CDR3: TGTGCCAGCAGCCAAAGTCGGGGGGGCCTTGGGAATGAGCAGTTCTTC. This sequence encodes CASSQSRGGLGNEQFF.

As for this clone: Other DNA sequences of this sample code for an identical CDR3. The chain is built from TRBV3-1 (or the pseudogene TRBV3-2) and TRBJ1-1, with D uncertain. Germline CDR1 reads LGHDT; CDR2 reads YNNKEL (reference sequence). There are 14 residues in the CDR3. V was cut by 1 base and J by 1 base, with 7 bases left in between. The CDR3 here is CASSQVSGNTEAFF. The DNA for the CDR3 is TGTGCCAGCAGCCAAGTATCAGGGAACACTGAAGCTTTCTTT.

The V gene is TRBV7-2, the J gene TRBJ2-3, with D possibly TRBD1 on 6 matching bases. The V and J ends lost 4 bases and 9 bases respectively, with 20 bases between them. CDR1 and CDR2 (germline): SGHTA, FQGNSA. The CDR3 covers 15 residues. The DNA of the CDR3 is TGTGCCAGCAGCTACTCCCGAACAGGGATTGGGACGCAGTATTTT. It yields the protein CASSYSRTGIGTQYF.

J is TRBJ2-1 and V is TRBV15, with D maybe TRBD1 (6 bases). Trimming cost V 2 bases and J 8 bases, with 13 bases left between them. The germline V gene encodes CDR1 LNHNV and CDR2 YYDKDF (reference sequence). This CDR3 comprises 14 residues. Here the CDR3 reads CATSRTPRGHEQFF. In DNA form, the CDR3 reads TGTGCCACCAGCAGAACCCCCAGGGGTCATGAGCAGTTCTTC.

The chain carries TRBV11-2 and TRBJ2-7, with D perhaps assigned TRBD1 or TRBD2 (5 bases each). Deletions cut 1 base from V and 4 bases from J, with 20 bases between. This CDR3 contains 17 residues. The germline CDR1 and CDR2 sequences are SGHAT and FQNNGV. The CDR3 sequence: CASSLVGIGADPYEQYF. The CDR3 DNA sequence: TGTGCCAGCAGCTTAGTCGGGATAGGGGCAGACCCTTACGAGCAGTACTTC.

The CDR3: CASRQRGGADTEAFF. CDR3 bases: TGTGCCAGCAGACAAAGAGGGGGCGCGGACACTGAAGCTTTCTTT. The rearrangement uses TRBV5-6 and TRBJ1-1; 7 bases align to TRBD1. CDR1 is SGHDT, CDR2 YYEEEE, per germline. The junction had 10 bases not matched to a gene; V was cut back by 5 bases and J by 3 bases. CDR3 length: 15 residues.

The rearrangement joins TRBV30 to TRBJ1-2, with 8 bases matching TRBD1. Germline-derived CDR1 and CDR2 are GTSNPN and SVGIG (reference sequence). The J segment lost 10 bases and the V segment lost 3 bases, leaving 10 bases of the junction unmatched. The CDR3 is 13 amino acids. For the CDR3, the DNA is TGTGCCTGGAGCCTAGGGACAGGCGCCACCTACACCTTC. Its translation is CAWSLGTGATYTF.

The gene calls are TRBV7-9 and TRBJ1-1; D is undetermined. Between the trimmed V and J ends, which lost 5 bases and 1 base, there was a span of 5 bases. The CDR3 has 12 residues. The V gene's germline CDR1 is SEHNR and CDR2 FQNEAQ (reference sequence). The CDR3 sequence is CASSVWNTEAFF. As DNA, the CDR3 is TGTGCCAGCAGCGTGTGGAACACTGAAGCTTTCTTT.

This clone was detected only once. This chain uses TRBV10-1 with TRBJ2-1; 10 bases line up with TRBD2. The V gene's germline CDR1 is WNHNN and CDR2 SYGVQD (reference sequence). Losses at the gene ends were 3 bases for V and 4 bases for J; bases not matched to a gene: 12. The CDR3 extends over 18 amino acids. DNA of the CDR3: TGCGCCAGCAGTGAATCCCAAACCCGACTAGCGGGTTACAATGAGCAGTTCTTC. Its protein product is CASSESQTRLAGYNEQFF.

The chain uses TRBV5-8 and TRBJ1-2; D may be TRBD1 (6 bases). The CDR3 consists of 15 residues. V shed 3 bases and J shed 4 bases, with 16 bases lying between them. Germline CDR1 SGHTS, CDR2 YDEGEE. Written as DNA, the CDR3 is TGTGCCAGCAGCTCAGCCGGGGGGCTTGTCTATGGCTACACCTTC. Translated, it gives CASSSAGGLVYGYTF. Full variable domain (outside the CDR3, taken from reference TRBV5-8 and TRBJ1-2): EAGVTQSPTHLIKTRGQQATLRCSPISGHTSVYWYQQALGLGLQFLLWYDEGEERNRGNFPPRFSGRQFPNYSSELNVNALELEDSALYLCASSSAGGLVYGYTFGSGTRLTVV.

The chain is built from TRBV19 and TRBJ1-6, with unresolved D. Per the germline V gene, CDR1 is LNHDA and CDR2 is SQIVND (reference sequence). Trimming shortened V by 5 bases and J by 1 base, and 15 bases separated the two germline ends. This CDR3 contains 17 residues. In nucleotides, the CDR3 is TGTGCCAGTAGTCTGCTTGTTTCGGGTTCCTATAATTCACCCCTCCACTTT. Protein product: CASSLLVSGSYNSPLHF.

The rearrangement links TRBV11-2 to TRBJ1-3; no definite D call. CDR1 is SGHAT and CDR2 is FQNNGV in the germline V gene. Trimming shortened V by 1 base and J by 0 bases, and 13 bases separated the two germline ends. This CDR3 is built from 17 residues. The CDR3 DNA sequence: TGTGCCAGCAGCTTAGGCGGACCCAGGTACTCTGGAAACACCATATATTTT. It is translated as CASSLGGPRYSGNTIYF.

This clone was counted between two and nine times. DNA for the CDR3: TGCGCCAGCAGCTTGAGCCCCCTTACAGGGAATAATCAGCCCCAGCATTTT. Protein product: CASSLSPLTGNNQPQHF. The gene calls are TRBV5-1 and TRBJ1-5; tentatively, D is TRBD1 (6 bases). V was clipped by 1 base and J by 4 bases, with 18 bases between them. Germline CDR1 reads SGHRS; CDR2 reads YFSETQ. The CDR3 runs 17 residues.

V and J are TRBV19 and TRBJ2-5; D unresolved. CDR1 is LNHDA, CDR2 SQIVND, per germline (reference sequence). The V gene lost 5 bases and the J gene lost 5 bases, with 12 bases spanning the gap. This CDR3 has 13 residues. The CDR3 here is CASSLGEMETQYF. The CDR3 DNA reads TGTGCCAGTAGTCTTGGGGAAATGGAGACCCAGTACTTC. Looking up the rest from reference TRBV19 and TRBJ2-5 gives the full variable domain: DGGITQSPKYLFRKEGQNVTLSCEQNLNHDAMYWYRQDPGQGLRLIYYSQIVNDFQKGDIAEGYSVSREKKESFPLTVTSAQKNPTAFYLCASSLGEMETQYFGPGTRLLVL.